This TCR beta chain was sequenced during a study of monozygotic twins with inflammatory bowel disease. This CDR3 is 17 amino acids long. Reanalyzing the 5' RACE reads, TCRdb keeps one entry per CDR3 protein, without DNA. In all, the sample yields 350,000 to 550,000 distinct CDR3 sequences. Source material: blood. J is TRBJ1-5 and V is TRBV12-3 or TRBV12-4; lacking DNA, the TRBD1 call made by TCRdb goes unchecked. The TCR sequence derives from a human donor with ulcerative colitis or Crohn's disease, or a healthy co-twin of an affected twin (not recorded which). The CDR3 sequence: CASRGTGGLGSNQPQHF.